This T cell receptor (beta chain) was found in a study of blood T cell repertoires in COVID-19. The data were produced by immunoSEQ multiplex PCR, yet TCRdb's version contains in-frame clones alone and is incomplete. The profile shows fewer than 200,000 clones, around 83% of them singletons. Participants were aged roughly 18 to 90 years, lived in under 30 US areas, and enrolled virtually. V was cut by 5 bases and J by 1 base, with 8 bases left in between. The CDR3 is 13 amino acids. CDR1 MNHEY and CDR2 SVGAGI come from the germline V gene. The sequence was collected from a woman aged 45-60 years in a cohort exposed to, infected with or recovered from COVID-19 (not recorded which). J is TRBJ1-1 and V is TRBV6-5, with D perhaps TRBD1 (6 bases). The sequenced sample was PBMCs or T cells enriched from blood (not recorded which). The CDR3 DNA reads as TGTGCCAGCAGTCTAGGGGGGAACACTGAAGCTTTCTTT. This gives the protein CASSLGGNTEAFF.